This T cell receptor beta chain emerged from a study of OX40 agonist ivuxolimab in advanced cancers. Study background: Melanoma, hepatocellular carcinoma, head and neck or renal cell cancer occurred in dose-escalation patients.

The repertoire was sequenced with immunoSEQ multiplex PCR; TCRdb's copy has only in-frame clones and lacks some. The table lists about 48,000 clones, about four fifths of them singletons. This receptor was identified in an adult with an advanced solid tumor such as melanoma, head and neck, liver or kidney cancer. The sequences come from CD4+ or CD8+ T cells sorted from blood, collected in a trial of the OX40 agonist ivuxolimab.

CDR3 bases: TGTGCCAGCAGCCCGGACAGGGGGCGGGTTAAGGTC. Amino acid sequence: CASSPDRGRVKV. The chain couples TRBV7-8 to TRBJ2-7, with TRBD1 matching over 11 bases. CDR1 and CDR2 (germline): SGHVS, FQNEAQ. The CDR3 runs to 12 residues.